A single TCR beta chain is shown here with its context. This specimen comes from a study of blood T cell repertoires in COVID-19. Study overall: Acute and convalescent COVID-19 samples came from the United States, Italy and Spain. PBMCs, B-cell-depleted T cells, or T cells were the source of the cDNA or gDNA that made up the material.

The CDR3 runs 13 residues. CDR1 is SGHAT, CDR2 FQNNGV, per germline. The V gene lost 1 base and the J gene lost 7 bases, with 10 bases spanning the gap. Authors' analysis steps: Reference gene primer amplification gave nucleated cell count estimates. Generated by immunoSEQ multiplex PCR, the TCRdb table keeps only in-frame clones and is missing some. The V and J calls and clone size are taken from that table; D and trimming were inferred from the DNA. The table lists 15,000 to 20,000 clones, around 89% of them singletons. Sequenced input: peripheral blood. This clonotype was sampled from a human donor in a cohort sampled during active COVID-19. The chain combines TRBV11-2 with TRBJ1-2; no clear D. This CDR3 reads CASSLGGSVGYTF. The CDR3 region has the DNA TGTGCCAGCAGCTTAGGAGGGTCTGTTGGCTACACCTTC.